A selection of T cell receptor beta chains follows, all from one sample in a study of cytomegalovirus exposure and HLA in healthy donors. Generated by immunoSEQ multiplex PCR, the TCRdb table keeps only in-frame clones and is missing some. The sample has 140,000 to 150,000 clones, 82% seen once. Sequencing input: PBMCs. Source of these receptors: a male donor in good health and CMV-seronegative. Each CDR3 is given with its conserved first and last residue. A D gene is named only where the DNA matches it firmly. The size of a clone is reported for some rows only, either as once, few or many, or as a class for expanded clones.

v_call: TRBV2
clone_size: few
d_call: TRBD2
j_call: TRBJ2-1
cdr3_nt: TGTGCCAGCACCTATAGCGGGAGCAGTCATGAGCAGTTCTTC
cdr3_aa: CASTYSGSSHEQFF

v_call: TRBV18
clone_size: -
d_call: -
j_call: TRBJ2-3
cdr3_nt: TGTGCCAGCTCACCAGCTGAGTATTTTACGCAGTATTTT
cdr3_aa: CASSPAEYFTQYF

v_call: TRBV6-6
clone_size: -
d_call: -
j_call: TRBJ2-3
cdr3_nt: TGTGCCAGCAGTTACTCCGCAGGGGTGGCAGATACGCAGTATTTT
cdr3_aa: CASSYSAGVADTQYF

v_call: TRBV5-4
clone_size: -
d_call: -
j_call: TRBJ2-3
cdr3_nt: TGTGCCAGCAGCACCTTATTACTAAGGTCCACAGATACGCAGTATTTT
cdr3_aa: CASSTLLLRSTDTQYF

v_call: TRBV7-8
clone_size: -
d_call: TRBD1
j_call: TRBJ1-5
cdr3_nt: TGTGCCAGCAGCAGGGACAGATTTAGCAATCAGCCCCAGCATTTT
cdr3_aa: CASSRDRFSNQPQHF

v_call: TRBV6-5
clone_size: -
d_call: TRBD1
j_call: TRBJ1-3
cdr3_nt: TGTGCCAGCAGGCTCTCAGGGGGCTCTGGAAACACCATATATTTT
cdr3_aa: CASRLSGGSGNTIYF

v_call: TRBV14
clone_size: few
d_call: TRBD2
j_call: TRBJ2-1
cdr3_nt: TGTGCCAGCAGCCGAGGGACTAGCGGGAGGGCCGCGTTCAATGAGCAGTTCTTC
cdr3_aa: CASSRGTSGRAAFNEQFF

v_call: TRBV6-6
clone_size: few
d_call: -
j_call: TRBJ1-1
cdr3_nt: TGTGCCAGCAGTTATCAGGAGGTTAACACTGAAGCTTTCTTT
cdr3_aa: CASSYQEVNTEAFF

v_call: TRBV6-6
clone_size: -
d_call: -
j_call: TRBJ1-2
cdr3_nt: TGTGCCAGCAGTGCGGGGGGCTACACCTTC
cdr3_aa: CASSAGGYTF

v_call: TRBV27
clone_size: -
d_call: TRBD1
j_call: TRBJ1-4
cdr3_nt: TGTGCCAGCAGTGATGGGACAGGAGCCTTTAATGAAAAACTGTTTTTT
cdr3_aa: CASSDGTGAFNEKLFF

v_call: TRBV19
clone_size: -
d_call: TRBD2
j_call: TRBJ2-4
cdr3_nt: TGTGCCAGTACTCCGTGGGGAGGGTCCGACATTCAGTACTTC
cdr3_aa: CASTPWGGSDIQYF

v_call: TRBV19
clone_size: -
d_call: -
j_call: TRBJ2-3
cdr3_nt: TGTGCCAGTACCGCCAGGGGGGTCCCCTGGTCAGATACGCAGTATTTT
cdr3_aa: CASTARGVPWSDTQYF

v_call: TRBV12-5
clone_size: -
d_call: -
j_call: TRBJ2-5
cdr3_nt: TGTGCTAGTGGTTTGGTCCTCACGGGGGATCCTAAGATGACCCAGTACTTC
cdr3_aa: CASGLVLTGDPKMTQYF

v_call: TRBV18
clone_size: -
d_call: TRBD1
j_call: TRBJ2-5
cdr3_nt: TGTGCCAGCTCACTATTTGAAGGGACAGTTATCCAAGAGACCCAGTACTTC
cdr3_aa: CASSLFEGTVIQETQYF

v_call: TRBV28
clone_size: -
d_call: TRBD1
j_call: TRBJ2-7
cdr3_nt: TGTGCCAGCAGTTTATGGGCGCAGGGGGCAAGAAACGAGCAGTACTTC
cdr3_aa: CASSLWAQGARNEQYF

v_call: TRBV5-1
clone_size: once
d_call: TRBD1
j_call: TRBJ2-1
cdr3_nt: TGCGCCAGCAGCTTGGTAGGGGGCGAGGATGAGCAGTTCTTC
cdr3_aa: CASSLVGGEDEQFF

v_call: TRBV19
clone_size: -
d_call: TRBD2
j_call: TRBJ2-5
cdr3_nt: TGTGCCAGTAGTATCGGGACTAGCAGCCAAGAGACCCAGTACTTC
cdr3_aa: CASSIGTSSQETQYF

v_call: TRBV9
clone_size: -
d_call: -
j_call: TRBJ1-1
cdr3_nt: TGTGCCAGCAGCGTAGCACCGGGAGGGAACACTGAAGCTTTCTTT
cdr3_aa: CASSVAPGGNTEAFF

v_call: TRBV7-9
clone_size: few
d_call: -
j_call: TRBJ2-1
cdr3_nt: TGTGCCAGCAGCTTCATCAATGAGCAGTTCTTC
cdr3_aa: CASSFINEQFF

v_call: TRBV5-4
clone_size: -
d_call: -
j_call: TRBJ2-7
cdr3_nt: TGTGCCAGCAGCTTGGGGCCGGGGAGTACCTACGAGCAGTACTTC
cdr3_aa: CASSLGPGSTYEQYF

v_call: TRBV5-1
clone_size: -
d_call: -
j_call: TRBJ2-6
cdr3_nt: TGCGCCAGCAGCAAAATTACAGGAAGCTCTGGGGCCAACGTCCTGACTTTC
cdr3_aa: CASSKITGSSGANVLTF

v_call: TRBV7-7
clone_size: -
d_call: TRBD1
j_call: TRBJ2-3
cdr3_nt: TGTGCTAGCAGCCGGACAGGGGCAGATACGCAGTATTTT
cdr3_aa: CASSRTGADTQYF

v_call: TRBV5-1
clone_size: -
d_call: TRBD2
j_call: TRBJ2-7
cdr3_nt: TGCGCCAGCAGCCCGGGGTATGGGGCTAGCGGTTCCTACGAGCAGTACTTC
cdr3_aa: CASSPGYGASGSYEQYF

v_call: TRBV30
clone_size: few
d_call: -
j_call: TRBJ1-4
cdr3_nt: TGTGCCTGGAGTGTACTAACAAATGCAAAACTGTTTTTT
cdr3_aa: CAWSVLTNAKLFF

v_call: TRBV7-9
clone_size: -
d_call: TRBD1
j_call: TRBJ1-4
cdr3_nt: TGTGCCAGCAGCCCTCAAACAGGGGGAGAGGAAAAACTGTTTTTT
cdr3_aa: CASSPQTGGEEKLFF

v_call: TRBV7-9
clone_size: -
d_call: -
j_call: TRBJ1-3
cdr3_nt: TGTGCCAGCAGCCGAGAAGAATACACCATATATTTT
cdr3_aa: CASSREEYTIYF

v_call: TRBV6-6
clone_size: -
d_call: -
j_call: TRBJ1-5
cdr3_nt: TGTGCCAGCAACGAAGGACAGTATCAGCCCCAGCATTTT
cdr3_aa: CASNEGQYQPQHF

v_call: TRBV28
clone_size: -
d_call: -
j_call: TRBJ2-1
cdr3_nt: TGTGCCGGGAGCCCTAGGCTTGGCTACAATGAGCAGTTCTTC
cdr3_aa: CAGSPRLGYNEQFF

v_call: TRBV7-2
clone_size: -
d_call: -
j_call: TRBJ2-1
cdr3_nt: TGTGCCAGCAGCTCTAGGAGGGTGTGGGGCTTTTCCTACAATGAGCAGTTCTTC
cdr3_aa: CASSSRRVWGFSYNEQFF

v_call: TRBV7-9
clone_size: -
d_call: TRBD1
j_call: TRBJ2-7
cdr3_nt: TGTGCCAGCAGCTCTCGTAATCTACCACAGGGGGCGCTGGACGAGCAGTACTTC
cdr3_aa: CASSSRNLPQGALDEQYF

v_call: TRBV11-2
clone_size: -
d_call: -
j_call: TRBJ2-2
cdr3_nt: TGTGCCAGCAGCTTAGCGTGGGGACAGAACACCGGGGAGCTGTTTTTT
cdr3_aa: CASSLAWGQNTGELFF

v_call: TRBV28
clone_size: once
d_call: -
j_call: TRBJ2-7
cdr3_nt: TGTGCCAGCAGTTCGAAACAGGGATGGGACGAGCAGTACTTC
cdr3_aa: CASSSKQGWDEQYF

v_call: TRBV6-1
clone_size: -
d_call: -
j_call: TRBJ1-2
cdr3_nt: TGTGCCAGCAGTGAACAGATTTATGGCTACACCTTC
cdr3_aa: CASSEQIYGYTF

v_call: TRBV6-5
clone_size: -
d_call: -
j_call: TRBJ2-7
cdr3_nt: TGTGCCAGCACCGAAAGTAGGGGGGGGTGGGAGCAGTACTTC
cdr3_aa: CASTESRGGWEQYF

v_call: TRBV6-5
clone_size: -
d_call: TRBD1
j_call: TRBJ1-2
cdr3_nt: TGTGCCAGCAGTTACACAGGGGCCTATGGCTACACCTTC
cdr3_aa: CASSYTGAYGYTF

v_call: TRBV5-8
clone_size: -
d_call: -
j_call: TRBJ1-1
cdr3_nt: TGTGCCAGCAGCCCCCAACGCCAGGGGCGCACTGAAGCTTTCTTT
cdr3_aa: CASSPQRQGRTEAFF

v_call: TRBV6-5
clone_size: once
d_call: -
j_call: TRBJ2-1
cdr3_nt: TGTGCCAGCAGTCGCCTCCGGCGGGACAATGAGCAGTTCTTC
cdr3_aa: CASSRLRRDNEQFF

v_call: TRBV5-6
clone_size: -
d_call: -
j_call: TRBJ1-6
cdr3_nt: TGTGCCAGCAGCCCAGGGAATTCACCCCTCCACTTT
cdr3_aa: CASSPGNSPLHF

v_call: TRBV25-1
clone_size: -
d_call: -
j_call: TRBJ2-3
cdr3_nt: TGTGCCAGCAGTGAACCCGCGGGGACCACAGATACGCAGTATTTT
cdr3_aa: CASSEPAGTTDTQYF

v_call: TRBV9
clone_size: -
d_call: -
j_call: TRBJ2-7
cdr3_nt: TGTGCCAGCAGCCCTAAGGGGGGGGGCGTTACGAAGCAGTACTTC
cdr3_aa: CASSPKGGGVTKQYF

v_call: TRBV28
clone_size: -
d_call: TRBD1
j_call: TRBJ1-2
cdr3_nt: TGTGCCAGCAGTCCGACAGGGGGCGCGGACTATGGCTACACCTTC
cdr3_aa: CASSPTGGADYGYTF

v_call: TRBV27
clone_size: -
d_call: -
j_call: TRBJ1-2
cdr3_nt: TGTGCCAGCAGTTTGACCCGGAGCTATGGCTACACCTTC
cdr3_aa: CASSLTRSYGYTF

v_call: TRBV5-1
clone_size: -
d_call: -
j_call: TRBJ1-2
cdr3_nt: TGCGCCAGCAGCTCCGACTACGACTATGGCTACACCTTC
cdr3_aa: CASSSDYDYGYTF

v_call: TRBV18
clone_size: -
d_call: -
j_call: TRBJ2-2
cdr3_nt: TGTGCCAGCTCACCACCTTGGGCCGGGAAAGACACCGGGGAGCTGTTTTTT
cdr3_aa: CASSPPWAGKDTGELFF

v_call: TRBV7-2
clone_size: -
d_call: -
j_call: TRBJ1-2
cdr3_nt: TGTGCCAGCAGCTTAGGAGGGTTCTATGGCTACACCTTC
cdr3_aa: CASSLGGFYGYTF

v_call: TRBV6-5
clone_size: -
d_call: -
j_call: TRBJ1-2
cdr3_nt: TGTGCCAGCAGTTACTTAGGGGGTGTCTATGGCTACACCTTC
cdr3_aa: CASSYLGGVYGYTF

v_call: TRBV6-6
clone_size: -
d_call: -
j_call: TRBJ1-4
cdr3_nt: TGTGCCAGCAGGACCCGCGGGGGGGAATTAAATGAAAAACTGTTTTTT
cdr3_aa: CASRTRGGELNEKLFF

v_call: TRBV27
clone_size: -
d_call: -
j_call: TRBJ1-2
cdr3_nt: TGTGCCAGCAGCAGAATAGGGGGTGGCTACACCTTC
cdr3_aa: CASSRIGGGYTF

v_call: TRBV7-9
clone_size: -
d_call: TRBD2
j_call: TRBJ2-7
cdr3_nt: TGTGCCAGCAGCTTACTTAGCGGGCCCAAGGGGGAGCAGTACTTC
cdr3_aa: CASSLLSGPKGEQYF

v_call: TRBV5-4
clone_size: -
d_call: TRBD1
j_call: TRBJ2-2
cdr3_nt: TGTGCCAGCAGCTCCTACGGATCAGGACAGGGGAGGGCCGGGGAGCTGTTTTTT
cdr3_aa: CASSSYGSGQGRAGELFF

v_call: TRBV21-1
clone_size: once
d_call: -
j_call: TRBJ1-1
cdr3_nt: TGTGCCAGCACCCGGACAGGACCCACCAACACTGAAGCTTTCTTT
cdr3_aa: CASTRTGPTNTEAFF

v_call: TRBV7-9
clone_size: -
d_call: TRBD1
j_call: TRBJ2-2
cdr3_nt: TGTGCCAGCAGCTTAGGGGACAGGGGCCCAACCGGGGAGCTGTTTTTT
cdr3_aa: CASSLGDRGPTGELFF

v_call: TRBV11-2
clone_size: -
d_call: TRBD1
j_call: TRBJ1-2
cdr3_nt: TGTGCCAGCAGCTCCCAGGGACAGGTGATTAACTATGGCTACACCTTC
cdr3_aa: CASSSQGQVINYGYTF

v_call: TRBV7-6
clone_size: -
d_call: -
j_call: TRBJ2-6
cdr3_nt: TGTGCCAGCAGTCATAGGAATCAGGACTCTGGGGCCAACGTCCTGACTTTC
cdr3_aa: CASSHRNQDSGANVLTF

v_call: TRBV9
clone_size: -
d_call: TRBD1
j_call: TRBJ2-3
cdr3_nt: TGTGCCAGCAGCCCCCGATCGACAGGGAGCACAGATACGCAGTATTTT
cdr3_aa: CASSPRSTGSTDTQYF

v_call: TRBV5-1
clone_size: -
d_call: TRBD1
j_call: TRBJ1-1
cdr3_nt: TGCGCCAGCAGCTGGGACAGAAGTGATAAAACTAAGGGCCAGAACACTGAAGCTTTCTTT
cdr3_aa: CASSWDRSDKTKGQNTEAFF

v_call: TRBV28
clone_size: -
d_call: TRBD2
j_call: TRBJ2-1
cdr3_nt: TGTGCCAGCAGTCGAACGGGACTATACAATGAGCAGTTCTTC
cdr3_aa: CASSRTGLYNEQFF

v_call: TRBV15
clone_size: -
d_call: -
j_call: TRBJ1-4
cdr3_nt: TGTGCCACCAGCAGAGAGGACACCCTACCAGGCGAAAAACTGTTTTTT
cdr3_aa: CATSREDTLPGEKLFF

v_call: TRBV13
clone_size: few
d_call: TRBD1
j_call: TRBJ2-7
cdr3_nt: TGTGCCAGCAGCCCCGGACAGGCCTACGAGCAGTACTTC
cdr3_aa: CASSPGQAYEQYF

v_call: TRBV28
clone_size: -
d_call: TRBD1
j_call: TRBJ2-5
cdr3_nt: TGTGCCAGCAGCCCGACAGGGGAGACCCAGTACTTC
cdr3_aa: CASSPTGETQYF